This record covers a single T cell receptor beta chain. Its antigen remains unknown. The sample originates from a study of T cell responses to AZD1222 COVID-19 vaccine. There are 12 residues in the CDR3. The V gene's germline CDR1 is MDHEN and CDR2 SYDVKM. The ends were cut back, 4 bases at V and 5 bases at J, with 8 bases in the middle. The protocol was immunoSEQ multiplex PCR, while the TCRdb copy is restricted to in-frame clones and leaves out a portion. The repertoire holds 120,000 to 150,000 clones, with around 91% as singletons. Study-wide points: Clonal diversity may have been underestimated, and the donors were mostly white British, with more females than males. Repertoires were sampled only after the peak T cell response.

The chain links TRBV28 to TRBJ2-5; no reliable D call. The receptor was derived from an adult in good health. This specimen was peripheral blood, taken on day 0 of AZD1222 vaccination. The CDR3, as DNA: TGTGCCAGCAGTTCCACTGGGGAGACCCAGTACTTC. Protein product: CASSSTGETQYF. Full variable domain (remainder filled in from reference TRBV28 and TRBJ2-5): DVKVTQSSRYLVKRTGEKVFLECVQDMDHENMFWYRQDPGLGLRLIYFSYDVKMKEKGDIPEGYSVSREKKERFSLILESASTNQTSMYLCASSSTGETQYFGPGTRLLVL.